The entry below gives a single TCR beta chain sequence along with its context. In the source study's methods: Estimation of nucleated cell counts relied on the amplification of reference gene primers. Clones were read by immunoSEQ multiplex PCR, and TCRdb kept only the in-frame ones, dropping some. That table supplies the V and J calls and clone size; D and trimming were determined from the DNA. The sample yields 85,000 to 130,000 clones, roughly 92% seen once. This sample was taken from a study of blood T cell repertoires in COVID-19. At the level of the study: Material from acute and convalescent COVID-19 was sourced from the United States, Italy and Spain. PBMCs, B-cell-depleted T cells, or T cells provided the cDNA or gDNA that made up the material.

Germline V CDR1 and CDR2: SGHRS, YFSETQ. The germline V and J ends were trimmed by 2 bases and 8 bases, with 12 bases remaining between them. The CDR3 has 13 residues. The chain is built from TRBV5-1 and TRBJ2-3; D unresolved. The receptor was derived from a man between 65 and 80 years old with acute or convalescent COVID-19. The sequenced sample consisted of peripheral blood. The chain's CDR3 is CASSLSPWSTQYF. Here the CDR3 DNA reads TGCGCCAGCAGCTTAAGCCCCTGGTCTACGCAGTATTTT.